This entry lists 23 T cell receptor beta chains sequenced from one sample in a study of response to subunit inactivated influenza vaccine. From the RT-PCR reads, TCRdb called clonotypes with MiXCR, one entry per CDR3 protein. Here the sample spans 650,000 to 850,000 distinct CDR3 sequences, roughly 14% being singletons. The starting material was PBMCs from blood, obtained around 14 days before vaccination. The origin of the receptors is a man aged 50 or older who received an inactivated influenza vaccine.

This clonotype was seen many times. This rearrangement joins TRBV11-2 to TRBJ2-1; TRBD1 is a possible D gene (6 bases). V was cut by 0 bases and J by 10 bases, with 16 bases left in between. The CDR3 contains 15 residues. Germline CDR1 reads SGHAT; CDR2 reads FQNNGV. The CDR3 DNA follows: TGTGCCAGCAGCTTAGAAAACCTGCGCAGGGGAGAGCAGTTCTTC. Its protein product is CASSLENLRRGEQFF.

Ten or more counts support this clonotype. J is TRBJ2-3 and V is TRBV2, with D possibly being TRBD2 (5 bases). The CDR3 sequence is 14 residues long. Between the trimmed V and J ends, which lost 3 bases and 0 bases, there was a span of 7 bases. The germline CDR1 and CDR2 sequences are SNHLY and FYNNEI. For the CDR3, the DNA is TGTGCCAGCAGTGATCGGACTAGCACAGATACGCAGTATTTT. It yields the protein CASSDRTSTDTQYF.

This clonotype came up a few times. The chain joins TRBV12-3 or TRBV12-4 to TRBJ2-2, with D unresolved. Trimming pared 10 bases from V and 0 bases from J, leaving 9 bases between. The CDR3 has 13 amino acids. This CDR3 reads CATGNPNTGELFF. CDR3 sequence (DNA): TGTGCCACCGGTAACCCGAACACCGGGGAGCTGTTTTTT.

V gene TRBV2 combines with J gene TRBJ2-4; D remains unclear. Per germline, CDR1 SNHLY and CDR2 FYNNEI. V gave up 8 bases and J gave up 0 bases, with 11 bases separating them. The CDR3 has 14 amino acids. The CDR3: CASATFRAKNIQYF. The CDR3 nucleotides are TGTGCCAGCGCCACATTCAGAGCCAAAAACATTCAGTACTTC. Full variable domain (remainder filled in from reference TRBV2 and TRBJ2-4): EPEVTQTPSHQVTQMGQEVILRCVPISNHLYFYWYRQILGQKVEFLVSFYNNEISEKSEIFDDQFSVERPDGSNFTLKIRSTKLEDSAMYFCASATFRAKNIQYFGAGTRLSVL.

In DNA form, the CDR3 reads TGCGCCAGCAGCCAGATAAGGTCAAGGGAGCAGTACTTC. Protein: CASSQIRSREQYF. The V gene is TRBV4-3, the J gene TRBJ2-7; D gene uncertain. Germline values: CDR1 LGHNA, CDR2 YSLEER. V lost 3 bases and J lost 7, with 13 bases in between. There are 13 residues in the CDR3.

The chain has TRBV11-2 and TRBJ2-6, with 7 bases that match TRBD1. The germline CDR1 and CDR2 sequences are SGHAT and FQNNGV. Unmatched junction bases numbered 19, after V lost 10 bases and J lost 1 base. The CDR3 has 19 amino acids. In DNA form, the CDR3 reads TGTGCCACCGGCTTGGGACAGATCCTTGTACCGTCTGGGGCCAACGTCCTGACTTTC. It encodes CATGLGQILVPSGANVLTF.

This clonotype was counted a few times. The chain uses TRBV7-9 and TRBJ2-1; D is unclear. V shed 5 bases and J shed 1 base, with 15 bases lying between them. In germline, CDR1 is SEHNR, CDR2 FQNEAQ (reference sequence). There are 16 residues in the CDR3. The DNA of the CDR3 is TGTGCCAGCAGCGACCTCCCCAGAAGGTCCTACAATGAGCAGTTCTTC. Encoded protein: CASSDLPRRSYNEQFF. The full variable domain, in which reference TRBV7-9 and TRBJ2-1 provide the parts outside the CDR3, is DTGVSQNPRHKITKRGQNVTFRCDPISEHNRLYWYRQTLGQGPEFLTYFQNEAQLEKSRLLSDRFSAERPKGSFSTLEIQRTEQGDSAMYLCASSDLPRRSYNEQFFGPGTRLTVL.

Only a few counts were recorded for this clonotype. The chain carries TRBV20-1 and TRBJ1-2, with 8 positions matching TRBD1. J was trimmed by 6 bases and V by 5 bases; bases with no gene match: 8. Looked up from germline, CDR1 is DFQATT and CDR2 is SNEGSKA (reference sequence). The CDR3 sequence is 13 residues long. The CDR3 region is CSAPPDRVNGYTF. The CDR3 region has the DNA TGCAGTGCTCCCCCGGACAGGGTGAATGGCTACACCTTC.

This clonotype has just a few counts. The chain recombines TRBV7-2 with TRBJ2-5; 12 positions agree with TRBD2. Germline-derived CDR1 and CDR2 are SGHTA and FQGNSA. Losses at the gene ends were 4 bases for V and 3 bases for J; bases not matched to a gene: 3. This CDR3 spans 15 amino acids. The CDR3 spells CASSYRTSGKETQYF. CDR3 bases: TGTGCCAGCAGCTATCGGACTAGCGGGAAAGAGACCCAGTACTTC.

Only a few counts were recorded for this clonotype. The chain couples TRBV18 to TRBJ1-1; D is undetermined. Germline V lookup: CDR1 KGHSH, CDR2 LQKENI. The germline V and J ends were trimmed by 3 bases and 5 bases, with 19 bases remaining between them. The CDR3 length is 16 residues. The CDR3 bases are TGTGCCAGCTCACCCCCCCATGGCAGGCGGGATACTGAAGCTTTCTTT. It is translated as CASSPPHGRRDTEAFF.

This clonotype was counted many times. The CDR3 region is CASTRDRNTEAFF. DNA for the CDR3: TGTGCCAGCACCCGGGACAGGAACACTGAAGCTTTCTTT. The chain uses TRBV12-3 or TRBV12-4 and TRBJ1-1; 7 bases align to TRBD1. This CDR3 has 13 amino acids. Unmatched junction bases numbered 3, after V lost 7 bases and J lost 1 base.

This clonotype was seen more than once but under ten times. CDR3 sequence (DNA): TGTGCCAGCCGAGCGGGAGGAAGGACCGGGGAGCTGTTTTTT. It specifies CASRAGGRTGELFF. The chain combines TRBV6-2 or TRBV6-3 with TRBJ2-2; TRBD2 aligns across 9 bases. CDR1 is MNHEY and CDR2 is SVGEGT in the germline V gene. The trim removed 8 bases at V and 5 bases at J, leaving 6 bases unmatched. The CDR3 is 14 residues long.

This clonotype has at least ten counts. This chain connects TRBV2 to TRBJ2-1; D remains unclear. V was trimmed by 8 bases and J by 1 base, leaving 9 bases between them. Germline CDR1 SNHLY, CDR2 FYNNEI. The CDR3 covers 13 residues. CDR3 DNA: TGTGCCAGCTCGCGCAATTCCTACAATGAGCAGTTCTTC. Translated: CASSRNSYNEQFF.

The chain joins TRBV20-1 to TRBJ2-2; 13 bases map to TRBD2. This CDR3 comprises 17 residues. Looked up from germline, CDR1 is DFQATT and CDR2 is SNEGSKA (reference sequence). The ends lost 2 bases at V and 5 bases at J; junction bases unmatched: 8. The CDR3 reads CSARKGLAGSVTGELFF. DNA for the CDR3: TGCAGTGCTAGAAAGGGACTAGCGGGGTCGGTGACCGGGGAGCTGTTTTTT.

This clonotype was detected a few times. This chain joins TRBV15 and TRBJ2-6; unclear D gene. The germline gives CDR1 LNHNV, CDR2 YYDKDF (reference sequence). The length of the CDR3 is 15 residues. V gave up 5 bases and J gave up 1 base, with 9 bases separating them. The CDR3 bases are TGTGCCACCAGCGTCTTAACTTCTGGGGCCAACGTCCTGACTTTC. It translates to CATSVLTSGANVLTF.

This clonotype showed up just a few times. The chain is built from TRBV7-9 and TRBJ2-5, with 9 positions matching TRBD2. The V segment lost 4 bases and the J segment 3 bases; nucleotides outside the gene matches: 9. The CDR3 covers 16 residues. CDR1 is SEHNR and CDR2 is FQNEAQ in the germline V gene (reference sequence). CDR3 DNA: TGTGCCAGCAGCTCTCCTCGACGACTAGCGGAAGAGACCCAGTACTTC. It yields the protein CASSSPRRLAEETQYF. The whole variable domain, filled in from reference TRBV7-9 and TRBJ2-5, reads DTGVSQNPRHKITKRGQNVTFRCDPISEHNRLYWYRQTLGQGPEFLTYFQNEAQLEKSRLLSDRFSAERPKGSFSTLEIQRTEQGDSAMYLCASSSPRRLAEETQYFGPGTRLLVL.

The table lists this clonotype with many counts. The chain employs TRBV12-3 or TRBV12-4 and TRBJ1-5; possibly TRBD1 for D (6 bases). The CDR3 has 16 amino acids. Trimming pared 1 base from V and 0 bases from J, leaving 10 bases between. CDR3 nucleotides: TGTGCCAGCAGTTTAGGGGACACCTATAGCAATCAGCCCCAGCATTTT. Protein sequence: CASSLGDTYSNQPQHF.

This clonotype came up a few times. V is TRBV7-2 and J is TRBJ1-2; 9 bases align to TRBD1. Germline CDR1 is SGHTA and CDR2 is FQGNSA. With V trimmed by 5 bases and J by 8 bases, 12 bases remained unmatched. This CDR3 contains 15 residues. For the CDR3, the DNA is TGTGCCAGCAGCAATTGGGGACAGGGTGTTCTCGGCTACACCTTC. Translation gives CASSNWGQGVLGYTF.

The chain carries TRBV4-3 and TRBJ2-2; D perhaps matches TRBD1 (6 bases). The CDR3 has 14 amino acids. The germline V and J ends were trimmed by 6 bases and 5 bases, with 13 bases remaining between them. From germline, CDR1 is LGHNA and CDR2 YSLEER. CDR3 residues: CASSRDTRTGELFF. The CDR3 DNA reads TGCGCCAGCAGTCGGGACACCAGGACCGGGGAGCTGTTTTTT.

This clonotype has a count of ten or more. V gene TRBV6-2 or TRBV6-3 combines with J gene TRBJ2-5; no clear D. Trimming pared 1 base from V and 1 base from J, leaving 4 bases between. Germline V lookup: CDR1 MNHEY, CDR2 SVGEGT. The CDR3 has 13 residues. This CDR3 reads CASSYWVQETQYF. The CDR3 bases are TGTGCCAGCAGTTACTGGGTCCAAGAGACCCAGTACTTC.

This clonotype was seen a handful of times. J is TRBJ2-3 and V is TRBV7-6, with a weak D call TRBD1 (7 bases). The CDR3 is 16 amino acids. Germline V lookup: CDR1 SGHVS, CDR2 FNYEAQ. V was pared by 1 base and J by 2 bases, with 13 bases between. The DNA of the CDR3 is TGTGCCAGCAGCTTAGTAGGGGGGACAGCCACAGATACGCAGTATTTT. It is translated as CASSLVGGTATDTQYF.

This clonotype was counted between two and nine times. The junction shows a germline mismatch at one end, possibly a read error. V and J are TRBV7-2 and TRBJ1-2; weak D call: TRBD1 (6 bases). The CDR3 is made up of 13 amino acids. Germline V CDR1 and CDR2: SGHTA, FQGNSA. In DNA, the CDR3 is TGTGCCAGCACCTTAGGCACAGGGTATGGCTACACCTTC. It is translated as CASTLGTGYGYTF.

This rearrangement joins TRBV29-1 to TRBJ1-4; 10 bases are a match to TRBD1. Germline CDR1 and CDR2: SQVTM and ANQGSEA. Unmatched junction bases numbered 4, after V lost 5 bases and J lost 7 bases. The CDR3 spans 13 residues. DNA for the CDR3: TGCAGCGTTCGGACAGGGGGAGCTGAAAAACTGTTTTTT. It specifies CSVRTGGAEKLFF.